This TCR beta chain was retrieved from a study of molecular identifiers for immune sequencing clone quantification. Germline V gives CDR1 SQVTM, CDR2 ANQGSEA. This CDR3 is built from 15 residues. V shed 6 bases and J shed 7 bases, with 22 bases lying between them. This clonotype occurred many times. Making the bulk TCR libraries relied on previously described methods and listed TCR primers. One entry per CDR3 protein, called by TCRdb with MiXCR from the PCR reads. The data hold some 320,000 distinct CDR3 sequences, with roughly 23% observed a single time. The authors sorted naive CD8 T cells as CD8+CD4-CCR7+CD45RA+.

V and J are TRBV29-1 and TRBJ2-1, with D perhaps TRBD1 or TRBD2 (6 bases each). The sample comprised naive CD8+ T cells from blood, with Jurkat cell RNA spiked in. Subset given: FACS-sorted CD8+CD4-CCR7+CD45RA+ naive T cells. This TCR was sampled from a human donor in good health. Some libraries in this study had Jurkat cell RNA spiked in. Here the CDR3 DNA reads TGCAGCGTGGAAAGACTAGGGGGAAGGGGTAATGAGCAGTTCTTC. This gives the protein CSVERLGGRGNEQFF.